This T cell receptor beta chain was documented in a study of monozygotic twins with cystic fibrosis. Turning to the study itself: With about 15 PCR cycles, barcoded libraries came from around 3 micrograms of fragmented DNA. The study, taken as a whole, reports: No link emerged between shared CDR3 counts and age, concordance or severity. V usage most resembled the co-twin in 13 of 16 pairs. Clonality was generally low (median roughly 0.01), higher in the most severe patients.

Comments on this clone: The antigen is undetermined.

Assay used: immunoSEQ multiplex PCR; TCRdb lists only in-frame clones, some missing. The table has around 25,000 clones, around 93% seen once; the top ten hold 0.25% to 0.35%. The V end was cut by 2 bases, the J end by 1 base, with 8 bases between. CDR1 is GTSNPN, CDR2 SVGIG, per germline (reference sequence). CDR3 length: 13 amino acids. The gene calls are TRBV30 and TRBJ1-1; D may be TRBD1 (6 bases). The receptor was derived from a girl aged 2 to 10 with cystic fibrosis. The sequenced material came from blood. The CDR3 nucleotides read TGTGCCTGGAGTCGACAGGCGAACACTGAAGCTTTCTTT. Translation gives CAWSRQANTEAFF.